These 12 T cell receptor beta chains originate from one sample sequenced in a study of T-cell reconstitution after alpha-beta-depleted transplantation in children. Unique molecular identifiers tagged the TCRbeta library. TCRdb analysed the PCR reads with MiXCR anew, one entry per CDR3 protein. Among about 210,000 distinct CDR3 sequences, under 20% were seen once, and the ten largest hold roughly two fifths. Sample: PBMCs, mostly from graft donor cells, taken 360 days after TCRalphabeta/CD19-depleted stem cell transplant. The receptors come from a male patient between 2 and 10 years old who had a stem cell transplant for acute lymphoblastic leukemia, so the T cells may come from the graft donor.

The gene calls are TRBV5-1 and TRBJ2-3; D is possibly TRBD1 (6 bases). V was cut by 0 bases and J by 10 bases, with 12 bases left in between. The CDR3 is 13 amino acids. Germline CDR1 and CDR2: SGHRS and YFSETQ. The CDR3 DNA reads TGCGCCAGCAGCTTGGGCTTGGGACAAGCGCAGTATTTT. The encoded protein is CASSLGLGQAQYF.

V gene TRBV12-3 or TRBV12-4 combines with J gene TRBJ2-2; TRBD1 matches at 7 bases. J gave up 3 bases and V 7 bases, and 5 bases lay outside the gene matches. The CDR3 extends over 14 amino acids. The CDR3 sequence: CASTATGDTGELFF. As DNA, the CDR3 is TGTGCCAGCACCGCCACAGGGGACACCGGGGAGCTGTTTTTT.

This clonotype was observed a handful of times. CDR3 nucleotides: TGTGCCAGCAGCTCACAGGGAGCCACTGAGCAGTTCTTC. As protein: CASSSQGATEQFF. V is TRBV7-2 and J is TRBJ2-1; a weak D match, TRBD1 (6 bases). CDR3 length: 13 amino acids. The germline V and J ends were trimmed by 4 bases and 9 bases, with 13 bases remaining between them. CDR1 and CDR2 from the germline V gene are SGHTA and FQGNSA.

This clonotype was seen only once. This rearrangement joins TRBV27 to TRBJ2-1; 9 bases are shared with TRBD1. V dropped 6 bases and J dropped 4; count of bases not matched to a gene: 10. The CDR3 has 16 amino acids. The germline gives CDR1 MNHEY, CDR2 SMNVEV (reference sequence). This chain's CDR3 is CASRRTGVGFYNEQFF. The DNA for the CDR3 is TGTGCCAGCAGAAGGACAGGGGTTGGGTTTTACAATGAGCAGTTCTTC.

CDR3 in DNA: TGTGCCAGCAACCTTGACAGACAAGAGACCCAGTACTTC. It is translated as CASNLDRQETQYF. The chain has TRBV12-3 or TRBV12-4 and TRBJ2-5; TRBD1 might be the D (5 bases). V dropped 7 bases and J dropped 2 bases, with 11 bases sitting between them. This CDR3 is built from 13 residues.

The V gene is TRBV12-3 or TRBV12-4, the J gene TRBJ1-1; 10 bases map to TRBD1. CDR3 size: 15 residues. Trimming removed 2 bases from V and 4 bases from J; junction bases left unmatched: 4. The CDR3 region is CASSLRQGASTEAFF. The CDR3 region has the DNA TGTGCCAGCAGTTTAAGACAGGGGGCGAGCACTGAAGCTTTCTTT.

This clonotype was counted only a few times. The chain uses TRBV10-3 and TRBJ2-5; D gene unclear. The ends were cut back, 0 bases at V and 5 bases at J, with 7 bases in the middle. The germline gives CDR1 ENHRY, CDR2 SYGVKD. The CDR3 is 13 amino acids. DNA of the CDR3: TGTGCCATCAGTGAGTCCCGGGCTGAGACCCAGTACTTC. It translates to CAISESRAETQYF.

This chain links TRBV12-3 or TRBV12-4 with TRBJ2-1, with D possibly TRBD1 on 5 matching bases. Trimming shortened V by 6 bases and J by 9 bases, and 18 bases separated the two germline ends. This CDR3 spans 14 amino acids. The chain's CDR3 is CASSESSRVIEQFF. CDR3 DNA: TGTGCCAGCAGCGAATCCTCCAGGGTAATTGAGCAGTTCTTC.

Remarks on this clonotype: Since a much larger clone is just one base distant, this may be a read error. This chain connects TRBV6-2 or TRBV6-3 to TRBJ2-7; TRBD1 matches 7 bases. This CDR3 spans 14 amino acids. J was trimmed by 0 bases and V by 5 bases; bases with no gene match: 4. Looked up from germline, CDR1 is MNHEY and CDR2 is SVGEGT. CDR3 coding DNA: TGTGCCAGCAGTGAGGCAGGGGGCTCCTACGAGCAGTACTTC. Translation gives CASSEAGGSYEQYF.

This chain connects TRBV7-9 to TRBJ2-4; the D call may be TRBD1 or TRBD2 (5 bases each). The CDR3 is made up of 13 amino acids. The V end was cut by 6 bases, the J end by 10 bases, with 16 bases between. Germline V CDR1 and CDR2: SEHNR, FQNEAQ (reference sequence). The CDR3 coding sequence is TGTGCCAGCAGGGGGACCGCCAGAATGATTCAGTACTTC. Residues: CASRGTARMIQYF.

The V and J genes are TRBV29-1 and TRBJ2-5, with a possible D match to TRBD2 (5 bases). From germline, CDR1 is SQVTM and CDR2 ANQGSEA. Trimming took 7 bases from V and 2 from J, leaving 8 bases between them. This CDR3 spans 11 amino acids. CDR3 coding DNA: TGCAGCGAAGGACTGCAAGAGACCCAGTACTTC. Its protein product is CSEGLQETQYF.

The CDR3 reads CASTQAYTDTQYF. The CDR3, as DNA: TGTGCCAGCACGCAGGCCTACACAGATACGCAGTATTTT. The genes are TRBV2 and TRBJ2-3, with D unresolved. Germline V lookup: CDR1 SNHLY, CDR2 FYNNEI. V was trimmed by 7 bases and J by 2 bases, leaving 10 bases between them. This CDR3 spans 13 amino acids.